This paragraph reports one T cell receptor beta chain. Its antigen is not identified. Germline V CDR1 and CDR2: SGHRS, YFSETQ. The CDR3 sequence is 15 residues long. The libraries of TRB cDNA were prepared using 5' RACE with UMI labels. After re-calling the 5' RACE reads, TCRdb lists one entry per CDR3 protein, DNA absent. Its table lists about 120,000 distinct CDR3 sequences. The record originates from a study of CXCR3-negative and CXCR3-positive naive CD8 T cells. Study context: For each library, about 1.5 +/- 0.3 million TRB reads were obtained, about 135 million in total.

Study results and limitations: CXCR3-positive naive cells carried more hydrophobic TRB CDR3s than CXCR3-negative ones. Naive subsets showed comparable surface CD5, and TCR interaction strength was also inferred from TRB CDR3 physicochemistry.

Sequences were obtained from naive CXCR3+ CD8+ T cells from blood. Subset of the sample: CD45RO-CCR7+CD27+CD95- naive CD8+ T cells expressing CXCR3 (TNR3+). The receptor was derived from a human donor in good health. Some clones in this sample may be carry-over from other donors' samples. The chain uses TRBV5-1 and TRBJ1-1; TCRdb calls TRBD1, which cannot be checked without DNA. CDR3 amino acids: CASSSIGGSVTEAFF.